What follows are 6 T cell receptor beta chains derived from one specimen sequenced in a study of cytomegalovirus exposure and HLA in healthy donors. Vbeta (60) and Jbeta (13) primers were used in the PCR. Profiling relied on immunoSEQ multiplex PCR, and the TCRdb table lists in-frame clones only, not all of them. The table records about 130,000 clones, more than 7.5% of them present only once. The specimen was PBMCs. The receptor set was obtained from a man in his fifties or sixties in good health and CMV-seronegative.

The chain recombines TRBV6-5 with TRBJ2-1; 11 bases line up with TRBD2. Germline V gene sequence: CDR1 MNHEY, CDR2 SVGAGI. Losses at the gene ends were 6 bases for V and 7 bases for J; bases not matched to a gene: 5. The CDR3 is made up of 14 amino acids. The CDR3 reads CASRLAGAVNEQFF. CDR3 in DNA: TGTGCCAGCAGACTAGCGGGAGCTGTAAATGAGCAGTTCTTC.

J is TRBJ1-4 and V is TRBV5-1, with a tentative D call TRBD1 (5 bases). Trimming cost V 1 base and J 5 bases, with 9 bases left between them. Germline values: CDR1 SGHRS, CDR2 YFSETQ. This CDR3 has 14 residues. The CDR3 loop reads CASSLSGRNEKLFF. The CDR3 bases are TGCGCCAGCAGCTTGTCAGGGCGGAATGAAAAACTGTTTTTT. Complete variable domain (other parts from reference TRBV5-1 and TRBJ1-4): KAGVTQTPRYLIKTRGQQVTLSCSPISGHRSVSWYQQTPGQGLQFLFEYFSETQRNKGNFPGRFSGRQFSNSRSEMNVSTLELGDSALYLCASSLSGRNEKLFFGSGTQLSVL.

The table lists this clone with many counts. CDR3 bases: TGTGCCAGCAGCTTATCTAGCGGGGGGGCGGACGAGCAGTACTTC. This codes for CASSLSSGGADEQYF. The chain is built from TRBV4-2 and TRBJ2-7, with TRBD2 matching over 12 bases. In germline, CDR1 is LGHNA, CDR2 YNFKEQ. The CDR3 length is 15 residues. The V gene end was trimmed by 5 bases and the J gene end by 5 bases; junction bases not matched to a gene: 7.

J is TRBJ2-7 and V is TRBV5-1; 12 bases align to TRBD2. With V trimmed by 0 bases and J by 3 bases, 4 bases remained unmatched. CDR1 is SGHRS and CDR2 is YFSETQ in the germline V gene. The CDR3 spans 16 residues. CDR3: CASSLGRLAGVYEQYF. The CDR3 nucleotides are TGCGCCAGCAGCTTGGGGAGACTAGCGGGAGTCTACGAGCAGTACTTC.

This rearrangement joins TRBV5-1 to TRBJ1-3; 7 nucleotides align to TRBD1. J gave up 0 bases and V 0 bases, and 15 bases lay outside the gene matches. This CDR3 is built from 20 residues. Germline loops: CDR1 SGHRS, CDR2 YFSETQ. The CDR3 here is CASSLAAGQEKVLSGNTIYF. The CDR3 DNA follows: TGCGCCAGCAGCTTGGCCGCCGGACAGGAGAAGGTCCTCTCTGGAAACACCATATATTTT.

The chain joins TRBV2 to TRBJ1-2; a weak D match, TRBD1 (6 bases). Germline V CDR1 and CDR2: SNHLY, FYNNEI. V was cut by 7 bases and J by 0 bases, with 12 bases left in between. This CDR3 has 14 amino acids. The CDR3 sequence is CASNGQGTNYGYTF. CDR3 DNA: TGTGCCAGCAACGGCCAGGGGACTAACTATGGCTACACCTTC.